The 12 T cell receptor beta chains below were found in one sample sequenced in a study of blood T cell repertoires in COVID-19 (TCRdb year 2020). The method was the immunoSEQ multiplex PCR assay. What TCRdb holds here is the immuneACCESS table cut down to in-frame rearrangements. Part of the clones is not present; checked against another copy, under half of the missing clones reflect an unresolved V gene, and the others are unexplained. The sample table holds 200,000 to 250,000 clones, of which under 90% were seen once. The top ten clones comprise about 6% of the sample. Material: peripheral blood. The receptors were sampled from a man between 60 and 75 years old who had recovered from COVID-19.

The chain recombines TRBV19 with TRBJ2-3, with D tentatively TRBD2 (5 bases). The CDR3 is 17 residues long. Trimming stripped 4 bases from V and 0 bases from J, with 17 bases between. Germline V gene data show CDR1 as LNHDA and CDR2 as SQIVND (reference sequence). CDR3 sequence (DNA): TGTGCCAGTAGTAGCCGTTACGGGGAAGGTAGCACAGATACGCAGTATTTT. This gives the protein CASSSRYGEGSTDTQYF.

The V gene is TRBV9, the J gene TRBJ1-1, with D possibly TRBD1 on 6 matching bases. The CDR3 runs 17 residues. V was cut by 1 base and J by 1 base, with 17 bases left in between. The germline CDR1 and CDR2 sequences are SGDLS and YYNGEE. Here the CDR3 reads CASSVFPRVGGNTEAFF. CDR3 bases: TGTGCCAGCAGCGTATTCCCCAGAGTAGGGGGGAACACTGAAGCTTTCTTT.

The rearrangement uses TRBV4-2 and TRBJ1-6; D call uncertain. Germline CDR1 and CDR2: LGHNA and YNFKEQ. The V gene lost 0 bases and the J gene lost 11 bases, with 8 bases spanning the gap. The CDR3 is 13 residues long. For the CDR3, the DNA is TGTGCCAGCAGCCAAGAGGGAGCGGCACCCCTCCACTTT. Its protein product is CASSQEGAAPLHF.

This chain connects TRBV25-1 to TRBJ2-2, with D possibly TRBD1 on 5 matching bases. CDR1 is MGHDK, CDR2 SYGVNS, per germline. With 7 bases removed from V and 8 bases from J, the gap between germline ends came to 17 bases. This CDR3 spans 14 amino acids. CDR3 residues: CASMAAGRLGELFF. CDR3 sequence (DNA): TGTGCCAGCATGGCGGCAGGGCGTCTGGGGGAGCTGTTTTTT.

The J gene is TRBJ2-3, the V gene TRBV25-1; 7 bases fit TRBD1. The CDR3 is 15 amino acids. The germline gives CDR1 MGHDK, CDR2 SYGVNS. Trimming cost V 1 base and J 2 bases; bases outside gene matches: 3. CDR3 region: CASSEWTGYTDTQYF. In DNA, the CDR3 is TGTGCCAGCAGTGAATGGACAGGATACACAGATACGCAGTATTTT.

The chain uses TRBV7-3 and TRBJ2-1; 13 bases are shared with TRBD2. CDR1 is SGHTA and CDR2 is FQGTGA in the germline V gene. The CDR3 spans 18 residues. The V and J ends lost 5 bases and 6 bases, in that order; junction bases with no gene match: 13. The DNA of the CDR3 is TGTGCCAGCAGCCCGTACCTCACTAGCGGGGGGGACCCCAATGAGCAGTTCTTC. Its protein is CASSPYLTSGGDPNEQFF.

The J gene is TRBJ2-3, the V gene TRBV6-2 or TRBV6-3, with 9 bases identical to TRBD2. The V gene end was trimmed by 5 bases and the J gene end by 5 bases; junction bases not matched to a gene: 11. Germline assignment: CDR1 MNHEY and CDR2 SVGEGT. The CDR3 covers 16 residues. CDR3 DNA: TGTGCCAGCAGTCCCTATGGGGTAGCGGGAGAAGATACGCAGTATTTT. Amino acid sequence: CASSPYGVAGEDTQYF.

This chain links TRBV7-9 with TRBJ2-5, with TRBD2 as a possible D gene (5 bases). V dropped 3 bases and J dropped 9 bases, with 14 bases sitting between them. Germline V gives CDR1 SEHNR, CDR2 FQNEAQ (reference sequence). The CDR3 has 13 residues. The CDR3 reads CASSFPPERAQYF. CDR3 coding DNA: TGTGCCAGCAGCTTCCCCCCGGAGAGGGCCCAGTACTTC. Variable domain in full (rest from reference TRBV7-9 and TRBJ2-5): DTGVSQNPRHKITKRGQNVTFRCDPISEHNRLYWYRQTLGQGPEFLTYFQNEAQLEKSRLLSDRFSAERPKGSFSTLEIQRTEQGDSAMYLCASSFPPERAQYFGPGTRLLVL.

The rearrangement uses TRBV6-4 and TRBJ1-2; D might be TRBD1 (6 bases). This CDR3 is 16 amino acids long. The V end was cut by 5 bases, the J end by 4 bases, with 20 bases between. The germline gives CDR1 MRHNA, CDR2 SNTAGT. CDR3 coding DNA: TGTGCCAGCAGTCCATCTGGGGGGGGCGGCCTCTATGGCTACACCTTC. Protein: CASSPSGGGGLYGYTF.

The chain uses TRBV2 and TRBJ1-6; D is undetermined. Per the germline V gene, CDR1 is SNHLY and CDR2 is FYNNEI. The CDR3 loop spans 14 amino acids. The germline V and J ends were trimmed by 7 bases and 0 bases, with 7 bases remaining between them. The CDR3 DNA follows: TGTGCCAGCACCTATACCTCCTATAATTCACCCCTCCACTTT. This translates into CASTYTSYNSPLHF.

The chain has TRBV7-9 and TRBJ1-6, with D perhaps matching TRBD1 (6 bases). Germline loops: CDR1 SEHNR, CDR2 FQNEAQ (reference sequence). The CDR3 sequence is 15 residues long. Trimming shortened V by 5 bases and J by 4 bases, and 12 bases separated the two germline ends. DNA of the CDR3: TGTGCCAGCAGCCAGGGGACGGTGTATAATTCACCCCTCCACTTT. Amino acid sequence: CASSQGTVYNSPLHF.

V and J are TRBV18 and TRBJ2-7; D unclear. The ends were cut back, 4 bases at V and 7 bases at J, with 14 bases in the middle. Germline CDR1 reads KGHSH; CDR2 reads LQKENI. The CDR3 has 13 amino acids. The CDR3 loop is CASSLRRDSEQYF. CDR3 nucleotides: TGTGCCAGCTCACTAAGGAGAGACTCGGAGCAGTACTTC.